Below, 17 T cell receptor beta chains from the same sample are listed, as sequenced in a study of T cell repertoires in cytomegalovirus infection. Their antigens are not known. TCRdb re-called the reads through MiXCR, storing one row per CDR3 protein. The sample holds about 900,000 distinct CDR3 sequences, roughly 30% seen once. The sequenced sample was cultured CD8+ T cells from PBMCs, obtained from culture after CMV antigen stimulation. Source of these receptors: a human donor in good health (CMV status not recorded). Some clones in this sample may be carry-over from other donors' samples.

This clonotype appeared many times. The rearrangement uses TRBV11-3 and TRBJ1-1, with unresolved D. Germline V lookup: CDR1 SGHNT, CDR2 YENEEA. The V end lost 3 bases, the J end lost 11 bases, and 19 bases lay between the germline ends. The CDR3 extends over 14 amino acids. This CDR3 reads CASSFPPSWPGAFF. The CDR3 DNA reads TGTGCCAGCAGCTTTCCCCCGTCTTGGCCTGGGGCTTTCTTT.

This clonotype was counted a few times. The V and J genes are TRBV5-5 and TRBJ1-2; the D is unclear. Looked up from germline, CDR1 is SGHKS and CDR2 is YYEKEE (reference sequence). V was clipped by 0 bases and J by 3 bases, with 9 bases between them. The CDR3 contains 14 residues. CDR3 bases: TGTGCCAGCAGCTTGGAACAGCCCGACTATGGCTACACCTTC. Translating gives CASSLEQPDYGYTF.

V is TRBV28 and J is TRBJ2-7, with D unresolved. Germline V gene data show CDR1 as MDHEN and CDR2 as SYDVKM. CDR3 size: 14 residues. V dropped 8 bases and J dropped 0 bases, with 14 bases sitting between them. The CDR3, as DNA: TGTGCCAGCTCCCAACGGGCTAACTCCTACGAGCAGTACGTC. It encodes CASSQRANSYEQYV.

This clonotype was counted at least ten times. The rearrangement uses TRBV7-9 and TRBJ1-6, with 7 bases fitting TRBD1. The germline V gene has CDR1 SEHNR and CDR2 FQNEAQ (reference sequence). V shed 5 bases, J shed 5 bases, and the junction held 6 bases outside the gene matches. This CDR3 contains 15 residues. CDR3 sequence reads: CASSTDRENNSPLHF. In nucleotides, the CDR3 is TGTGCCAGCAGCACCGACAGGGAAAATAATTCACCCCTCCACTTT.

This clonotype was seen a single time. V and J are TRBV19 and TRBJ2-1; D might be TRBD2 (5 bases). The CDR3 extends over 15 amino acids. Deletions cut 3 bases from V and 2 bases from J, with 11 bases between. CDR1 and CDR2 from the germline V gene are LNHDA and SQIVND (reference sequence). As DNA, the CDR3 is TGTGCCAGTAGTATTATCCGGGAACCCTACAATGAGCAGTTCTTC. Its protein is CASSIIREPYNEQFF.

The J gene is TRBJ2-1, the V gene TRBV28, with D unresolved. From germline, CDR1 is MDHEN and CDR2 SYDVKM. This CDR3 has 15 residues. V lost 6 bases and J lost 2, with 14 bases in between. Here the CDR3 reads CASSFPRGPYNEQFF. The CDR3 DNA reads TGTGCCAGCAGCTTCCCCCGTGGGCCCTACAATGAGCAGTTCTTC.

Only a few counts were recorded for this clonotype. The chain joins TRBV7-6 to TRBJ2-7; D might be TRBD1 (5 bases). Germline V gene data show CDR1 as SGHVS and CDR2 as FNYEAQ. This CDR3 spans 14 amino acids. V gave up 5 bases and J gave up 5 bases, with 16 bases separating them. The CDR3 DNA reads as TGTGCCAGCAGCCTCCTAGGGGCCGTCCACGAGCAGTACGTC. Protein product: CASSLLGAVHEQYV.

The sample holds a few counts of this clonotype. This chain's CDR3 is CASSFGLAGGVDTGELFF. The CDR3 region has the DNA TGTGCCAGCAGTTTCGGTCTAGCGGGGGGAGTGGACACCGGGGAGCTGTTTTTT. The chain links TRBV12-3 or TRBV12-4 to TRBJ2-2; 11 bases are a match to TRBD2. The trim removed 3 bases at V and 3 bases at J, leaving 9 bases unmatched. This CDR3 is built from 18 residues.

This clonotype was observed a handful of times. This chain uses TRBV7-6 with TRBJ2-1, with TRBD2 matching 8 bases. V dropped 3 bases and J dropped 4; count of bases not matched to a gene: 5. Germline assignment: CDR1 SGHVS and CDR2 FNYEAQ. The CDR3 is 15 residues long. In DNA form, the CDR3 reads TGTGCCAGCAGCTTCGGGGGGGCCCCTTACAATGAGCAGTTCTTC. Its protein is CASSFGGAPYNEQFF.

The chain employs TRBV6-8 and TRBJ1-2, with TRBD1 matching 9 bases. V shed 0 bases, J shed 3 bases, and the junction held 5 bases outside the gene matches. CDR1 and CDR2 (germline): MNHGY, SAAAGT. This CDR3 contains 16 residues. The DNA of the CDR3 is TGTGCCAGCAGTTACTCGGGACAGGGAAACTACTATGGCTACACCTTC. This gives the protein CASSYSGQGNYYGYTF.

The chain combines TRBV6-6 with TRBJ2-7; D is undetermined. V was shortened by 6 bases and J by 3 bases, with 18 bases between the two germline ends. Germline CDR1 and CDR2: MNHNY and SVGAGI (reference sequence). CDR3 length: 15 residues. The CDR3 nucleotides read TGTGCCAGCAGACTTACTGGTAGGACGGGCTACGAGCAGTACTTC. This gives the protein CASRLTGRTGYEQYF.

The CDR3 here is CASSPRGTESHYGYTF. The CDR3 bases are TGTGCCAGCAGCCCTAGGGGGACAGAATCGCACTATGGCTACACCTTC. The rearrangement joins TRBV11-2 to TRBJ1-2; TRBD1 matches at 7 bases. The germline V gene encodes CDR1 SGHAT and CDR2 FQNNGV. Unmatched junction bases numbered 12, after V lost 5 bases and J lost 3 bases. This CDR3 has 16 amino acids.

This clonotype occurred a few times. This sequence joins TRBV18 and TRBJ1-2; TRBD1 agrees at 9 bases. Germline V gene lookup returns CDR1 KGHSH and CDR2 LQKENI. This CDR3 comprises 14 residues. V lost 4 bases, J lost 8 bases, and 8 bases stayed unmatched. In DNA, the CDR3 is TGTGCCAGCTCACGAACAGGGGGCGCAGAAGGCTACACCTTC. It codes for CASSRTGGAEGYTF.

This sequence joins TRBV7-9 and TRBJ1-5; a possible D gene is TRBD1 (5 bases). CDR1 is SEHNR and CDR2 is FQNEAQ in the germline V gene (reference sequence). CDR3 length: 13 residues. Deletions cut 5 bases from V and 6 bases from J, with 11 bases between. The CDR3 nucleotides read TGTGCCAGCAGCCCAGCGGGGGTTCAGCCCCAGCATTTT. Protein: CASSPAGVQPQHF. Full variable domain (missing parts from reference TRBV7-9 and TRBJ1-5): DTGVSQNPRHKITKRGQNVTFRCDPISEHNRLYWYRQTLGQGPEFLTYFQNEAQLEKSRLLSDRFSAERPKGSFSTLEIQRTEQGDSAMYLCASSPAGVQPQHFGDGTRLSIL.

This sequence joins TRBV2 and TRBJ2-2, with TRBD1 matching over 7 bases. This CDR3 comprises 12 residues. CDR1 SNHLY and CDR2 FYNNEI come from the germline V gene. CDR3 sequence (DNA): TGTGGGGGACAGTCGAACACCGGGGAGCTGTTTTTT. This codes for CGGQSNTGELFF.

Only a few counts were recorded for this clonotype. V usage is TRBV6-2 or TRBV6-3 and J usage is TRBJ1-1; no firm D call. The CDR3 is 13 amino acids. Per germline, CDR1 MNHEY and CDR2 SVGEGT. The V end was cut by 2 bases, the J end by 5 bases, with 9 bases between. The CDR3 protein is CASSYREVTEAFF. The CDR3 bases are TGTGCCAGCAGTTACCGCGAGGTGACTGAAGCTTTCTTT.

This clonotype was observed a handful of times. V usage is TRBV7-9 and J usage is TRBJ2-4, with D possibly being TRBD2 (6 bases). Germline CDR1 reads SEHNR; CDR2 reads FQNEAQ (reference sequence). The V and J ends lost 5 bases and 0 bases respectively, with 8 bases between them. CDR3 length equals 14 residues. The CDR3 here is CASSGGVAKNIQYF. CDR3 coding DNA: TGTGCCAGCAGCGGAGGGGTAGCCAAAAACATTCAGTACTTC. Looking up the rest from reference TRBV7-9 and TRBJ2-4 gives the full variable domain: DTGVSQNPRHKITKRGQNVTFRCDPISEHNRLYWYRQTLGQGPEFLTYFQNEAQLEKSRLLSDRFSAERPKGSFSTLEIQRTEQGDSAMYLCASSGGVAKNIQYFGAGTRLSVL.